This TCR beta chain came from a study of blood T cell repertoires in COVID-19. In the study overall: COVID-19 samples, acute and convalescent, were from the United States, Italy and Spain. T cells, B-cell-depleted T cells, or PBMCs supplied cDNA or gDNA.

How the authors handled the data: Amplified reference gene primers provided the basis for estimating nucleated cell counts. The table came from immunoSEQ multiplex PCR; TCRdb's copy has only in-frame clones and leaves some out. V and J calls and clone size are copied from that table; D and trimming were computed from the DNA. The sample carries 75,000 to 100,000 clones, approximately 85% recorded once. CDR3 length equals 16 residues. V lost 4 bases to trimming and J lost 4 bases; unmatched junction nucleotides: 8. Germline lookup yields CDR1 SGDLS and CDR2 YYNGEE. This chain joins TRBV9 and TRBJ1-3; 10 bases agree with TRBD1. Sequenced sample: peripheral blood. The sequence derives from a man in his sixties or seventies with acute or convalescent COVID-19. CDR3 sequence (DNA): TGTGCCAGCAGCCCCGGACAGGGGGGAATAGGAAACACCATATATTTT. Its protein is CASSPGQGGIGNTIYF.